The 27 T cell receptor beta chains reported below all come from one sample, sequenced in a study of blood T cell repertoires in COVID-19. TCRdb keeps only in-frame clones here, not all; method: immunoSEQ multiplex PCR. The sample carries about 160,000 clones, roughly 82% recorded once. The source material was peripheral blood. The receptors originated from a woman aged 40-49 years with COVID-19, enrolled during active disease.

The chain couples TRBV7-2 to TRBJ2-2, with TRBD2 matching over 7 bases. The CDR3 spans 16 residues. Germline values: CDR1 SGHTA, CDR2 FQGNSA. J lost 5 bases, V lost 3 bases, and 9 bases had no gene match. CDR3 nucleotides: TGTGCCAGCAGCTTTGTGGGAGGGCCGAGAACCGGGGAGCTGTTTTTT. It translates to CASSFVGGPRTGELFF.

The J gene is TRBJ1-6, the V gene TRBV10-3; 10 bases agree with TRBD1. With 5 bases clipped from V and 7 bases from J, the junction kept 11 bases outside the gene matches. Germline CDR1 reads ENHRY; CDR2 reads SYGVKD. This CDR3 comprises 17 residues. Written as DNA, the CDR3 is TGTGCCATCAGTCTAACTAAGACGGGACAGGGGAATTCACCCCTCCACTTT. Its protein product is CAISLTKTGQGNSPLHF.

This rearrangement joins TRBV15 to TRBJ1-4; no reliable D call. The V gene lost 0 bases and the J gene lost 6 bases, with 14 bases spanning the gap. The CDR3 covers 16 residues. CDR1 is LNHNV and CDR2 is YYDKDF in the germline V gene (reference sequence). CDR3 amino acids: CATSRDRLAGYEKLFF. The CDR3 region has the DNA TGTGCCACCAGCAGAGATCGCTTGGCAGGCTATGAAAAACTGTTTTTT.

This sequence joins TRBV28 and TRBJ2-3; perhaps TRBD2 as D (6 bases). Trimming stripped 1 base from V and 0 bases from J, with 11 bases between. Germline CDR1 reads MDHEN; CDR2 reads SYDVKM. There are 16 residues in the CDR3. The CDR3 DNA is TGTGCCAGCAGTTTATTCCGGGGGACTAGCACAGATACGCAGTATTTT. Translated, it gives CASSLFRGTSTDTQYF.

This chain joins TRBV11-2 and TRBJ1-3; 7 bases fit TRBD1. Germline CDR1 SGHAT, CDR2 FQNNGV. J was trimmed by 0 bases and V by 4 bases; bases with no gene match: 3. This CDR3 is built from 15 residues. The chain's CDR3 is CASSSGQLSGNTIYF. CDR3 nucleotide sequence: TGTGCCAGCAGCTCGGGACAGCTCTCTGGAAACACCATATATTTT.

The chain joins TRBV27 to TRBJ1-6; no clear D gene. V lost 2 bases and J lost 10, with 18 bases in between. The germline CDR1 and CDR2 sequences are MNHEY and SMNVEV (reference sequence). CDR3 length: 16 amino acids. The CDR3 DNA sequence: TGTGCCAGCAGTTTAGAGTTTTGGGGAGGTGGGTCACCCCTCCACTTT. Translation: CASSLEFWGGGSPLHF.

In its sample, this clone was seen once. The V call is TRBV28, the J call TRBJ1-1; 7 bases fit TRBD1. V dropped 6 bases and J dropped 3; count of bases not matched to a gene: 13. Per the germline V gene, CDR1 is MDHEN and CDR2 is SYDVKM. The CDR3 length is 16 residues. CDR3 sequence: CASSRLGDSLDTEAFF. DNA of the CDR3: TGTGCCAGCAGCCGTCTCGGGGACAGCCTCGACACTGAAGCTTTCTTT.

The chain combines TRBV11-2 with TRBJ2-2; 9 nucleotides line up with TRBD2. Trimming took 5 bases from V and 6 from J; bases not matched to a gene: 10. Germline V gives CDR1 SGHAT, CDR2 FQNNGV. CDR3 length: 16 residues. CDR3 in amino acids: CASSRPNSGSSGELFF. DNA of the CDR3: TGTGCCAGCAGCCGACCTAATAGCGGGAGCTCCGGGGAGCTGTTTTTT.

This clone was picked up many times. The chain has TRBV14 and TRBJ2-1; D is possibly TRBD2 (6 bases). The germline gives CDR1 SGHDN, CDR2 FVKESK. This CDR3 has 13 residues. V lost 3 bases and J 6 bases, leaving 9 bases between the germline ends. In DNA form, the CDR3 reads TGTGCCAGCAGCCAGACTAGTCGCAATGAGCAGTTCTTC. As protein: CASSQTSRNEQFF.

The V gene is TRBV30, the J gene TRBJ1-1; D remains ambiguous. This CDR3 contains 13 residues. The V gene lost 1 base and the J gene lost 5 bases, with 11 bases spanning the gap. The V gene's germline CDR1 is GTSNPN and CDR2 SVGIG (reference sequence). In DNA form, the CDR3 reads TGTGCCTGGAGTGCAGGAGGGAAAACTGAAGCTTTCTTT. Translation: CAWSAGGKTEAFF.

The CDR3 protein is CASSLYQETQYF. In nucleotides, the CDR3 is TGTGCCAGCAGCCTCTATCAAGAGACCCAGTACTTC. V and J are TRBV14 and TRBJ2-5; D not certain. Trimming stripped 4 bases from V and 2 bases from J, with 5 bases between. From germline, CDR1 is SGHDN and CDR2 FVKESK. This CDR3 comprises 12 residues.

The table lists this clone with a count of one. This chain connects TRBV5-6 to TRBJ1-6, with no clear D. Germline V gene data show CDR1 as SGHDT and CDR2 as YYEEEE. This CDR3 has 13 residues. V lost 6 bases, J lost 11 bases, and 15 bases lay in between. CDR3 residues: CASIQRITTPLHF. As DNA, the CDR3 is TGTGCCAGCATCCAGAGGATTACTACACCCCTCCACTTT. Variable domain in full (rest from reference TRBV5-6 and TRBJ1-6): DAGVTQSPTHLIKTRGQQVTLRCSPKSGHDTVSWYQQALGQGPQFIFQYYEEEERQRGNFPDRFSGHQFPNYSSELNVNALLLGDSALYLCASIQRITTPLHFGNGTRLTVT.

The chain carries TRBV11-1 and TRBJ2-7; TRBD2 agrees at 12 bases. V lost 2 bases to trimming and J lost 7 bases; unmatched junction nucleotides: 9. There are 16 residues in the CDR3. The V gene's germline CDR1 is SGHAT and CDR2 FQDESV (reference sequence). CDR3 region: CASSLPASGRAGEQYF. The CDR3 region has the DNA TGTGCCAGCAGCTTACCTGCTAGCGGGAGGGCCGGGGAGCAGTACTTC.

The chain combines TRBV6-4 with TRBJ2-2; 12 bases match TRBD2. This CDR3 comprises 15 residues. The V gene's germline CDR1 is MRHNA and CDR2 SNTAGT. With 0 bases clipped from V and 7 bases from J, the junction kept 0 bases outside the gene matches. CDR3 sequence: CASSDSTSGSGELFF. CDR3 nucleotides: TGTGCCAGCAGTGACTCGACTAGCGGGAGCGGGGAGCTGTTTTTT.

Here the CDR3 reads CASSPMSLRFNNEQFF. The DNA for the CDR3 is TGTGCCAGCAGCCCGATGTCCTTGCGGTTCAACAATGAGCAGTTCTTC. The rearrangement joins TRBV28 to TRBJ2-1; D not resolved. Germline V gene lookup returns CDR1 MDHEN and CDR2 SYDVKM. V lost 6 bases, J lost 5 bases, and 20 bases lay in between. This CDR3 is 16 amino acids long.

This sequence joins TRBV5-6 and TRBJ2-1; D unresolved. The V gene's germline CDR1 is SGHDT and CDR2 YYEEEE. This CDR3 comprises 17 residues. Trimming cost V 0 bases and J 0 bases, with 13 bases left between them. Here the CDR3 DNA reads TGTGCCAGCAGCTTGGGGCCTGGCGGTAGCTCCTACAATGAGCAGTTCTTC. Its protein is CASSLGPGGSSYNEQFF.

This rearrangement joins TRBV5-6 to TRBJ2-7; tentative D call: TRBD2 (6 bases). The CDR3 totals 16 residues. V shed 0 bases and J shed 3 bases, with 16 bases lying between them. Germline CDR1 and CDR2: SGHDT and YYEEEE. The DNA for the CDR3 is TGTGCCAGCAGCTTGGGGGGGAGGCCACCTTTCTACGAGCAGTACTTC. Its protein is CASSLGGRPPFYEQYF.

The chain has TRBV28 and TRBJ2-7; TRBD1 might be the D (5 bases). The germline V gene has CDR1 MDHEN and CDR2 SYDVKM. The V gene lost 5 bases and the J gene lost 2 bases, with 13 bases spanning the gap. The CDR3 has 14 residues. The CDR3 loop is CASSPQGRAYEQYF. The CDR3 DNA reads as TGTGCCAGCAGTCCCCAGGGTCGTGCCTACGAGCAGTACTTC.

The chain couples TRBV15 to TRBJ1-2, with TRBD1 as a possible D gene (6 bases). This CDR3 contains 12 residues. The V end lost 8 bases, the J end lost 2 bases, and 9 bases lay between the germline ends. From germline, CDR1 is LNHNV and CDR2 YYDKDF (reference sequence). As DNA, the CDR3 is TGTGCCACCTATGGGACAAACTATGGCTACACCTTC. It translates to CATYGTNYGYTF.

CDR3 sequence reads: CASSTLDRVRGNTIYF. The CDR3 bases are TGTGCCAGCAGTACCCTCGACAGGGTGAGAGGAAACACCATATATTTT. V gene TRBV28 combines with J gene TRBJ1-3; TRBD1 agrees at 7 bases. V lost 5 bases and J lost 4; bases outside the gene matches: 11. This CDR3 spans 16 amino acids. Germline CDR1 MDHEN, CDR2 SYDVKM.

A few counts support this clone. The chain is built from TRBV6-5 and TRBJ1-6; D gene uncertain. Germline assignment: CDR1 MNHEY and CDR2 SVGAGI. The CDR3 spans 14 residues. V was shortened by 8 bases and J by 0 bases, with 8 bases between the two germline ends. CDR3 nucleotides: TGTGCCAGCGGAGGCCGCTCCTATAATTCACCCCTCCACTTT. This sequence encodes CASGGRSYNSPLHF.

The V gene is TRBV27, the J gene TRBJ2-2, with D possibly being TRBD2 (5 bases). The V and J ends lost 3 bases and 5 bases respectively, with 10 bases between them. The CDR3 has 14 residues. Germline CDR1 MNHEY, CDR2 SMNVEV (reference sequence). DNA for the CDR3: TGTGCCAGCAGTTTTATCCGCGGGACCGGGGAGCTGTTTTTT. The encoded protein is CASSFIRGTGELFF.

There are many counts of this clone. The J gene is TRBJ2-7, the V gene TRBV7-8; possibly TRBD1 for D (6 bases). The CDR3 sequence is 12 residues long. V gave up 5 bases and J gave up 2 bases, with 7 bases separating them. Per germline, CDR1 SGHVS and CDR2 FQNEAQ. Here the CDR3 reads CASSAGAYEQYF. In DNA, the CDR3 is TGTGCCAGCAGCGCAGGGGCCTACGAGCAGTACTTC. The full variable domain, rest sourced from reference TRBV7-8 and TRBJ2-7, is GAGVSQSPRYKVAKRGQDVALRCDPISGHVSLFWYQQALGQGPEFLTYFQNEAQLDKSGLPSDRFFAERPEGSVSTLKIQRTQQEDSAVYLCASSAGAYEQYFGPGTRLTVT.

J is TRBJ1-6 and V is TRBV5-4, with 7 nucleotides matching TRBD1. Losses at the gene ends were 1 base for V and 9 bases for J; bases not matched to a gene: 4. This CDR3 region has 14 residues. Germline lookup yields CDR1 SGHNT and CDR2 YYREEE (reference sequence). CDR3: CASSLRDRGSPLHF. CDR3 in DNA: TGTGCCAGCAGCTTGAGGGACAGAGGTTCACCCCTCCACTTT.

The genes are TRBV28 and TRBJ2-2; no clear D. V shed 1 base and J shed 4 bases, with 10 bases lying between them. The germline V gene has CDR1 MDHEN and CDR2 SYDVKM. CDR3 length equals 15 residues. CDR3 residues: CASSLYTTSTGELFF. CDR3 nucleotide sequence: TGTGCCAGCAGTTTATACACCACCAGCACCGGGGAGCTGTTTTTT.

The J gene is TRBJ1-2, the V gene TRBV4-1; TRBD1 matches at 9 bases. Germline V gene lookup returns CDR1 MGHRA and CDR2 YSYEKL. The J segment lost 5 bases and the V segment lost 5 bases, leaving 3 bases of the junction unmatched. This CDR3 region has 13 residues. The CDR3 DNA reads TGCGCCAGCAGCTCCGGACAGGGGTATGGCTACACCTTC. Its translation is CASSSGQGYGYTF.

CDR3 amino acids: CASSQDLRGSAFF. The CDR3 bases are TGTGCCAGCAGCCAAGATTTGAGAGGGTCAGCTTTCTTT. V and J are TRBV3-1 (or the pseudogene TRBV3-2) and TRBJ1-1; no clear D. V lost 0 bases and J lost 10, with 12 bases in between. The length of the CDR3 is 13 residues. Germline V gene data show CDR1 as LGHDT and CDR2 as YNNKEL (reference sequence).